In its sample, the clone carrying this T cell receptor beta chain was seen a few times. The antigen remains undetermined. The CDR3 totals 13 residues. Trimming pared 10 bases from V and 7 bases from J, leaving 19 bases between. Germline loops: CDR1 LNHDA, CDR2 SQIVND (reference sequence). This entry comes from a study of T cells in Graves' hyperthyroidism and ophthalmopathy. Study summary: The authors collected peripheral blood at initial diagnosis, before any treatment. Study-wide findings and caveats: The model predicted ophthalmopathy a median roughly six months before onset.

RNA transcripts yielded amplified TCR beta CDR3 regions. A first-round RT-PCR of the TCR CDR3 used the HTBI primer set. MiXCR, applied by TCRdb to the multiplex PCR reads, yields one record per CDR3 protein. This sample has around 300,000 distinct CDR3 sequences, with around 13% found just once. Each patient was aged 18 to 65 and had newly diagnosed hyperthyroidism of under 2 months' duration. Sequences were obtained from blood. This sequence joins TRBV19 and TRBJ1-1; perhaps TRBD1 as D (5 bases). This receptor was obtained from a woman aged 40 to 55 with Graves' hyperthyroidism. The CDR3, as DNA: TGTGCCACAAGGGGTCTCAATTTAATTGAAGCTTTCTTT. Encoded protein: CATRGLNLIEAFF.